This TCR beta chain was found in a study of human T cells and chemical hapten exposure. The time point denotes: pre-sensitization, week 0. Treatment of the sample: therapeutic diphenylcyclopropenone sensitization with weekly scalp DPC. Blood draws preceded each patch test application. Total RNA was isolated from unfractionated whole blood. V trimming: 6 bases; J trimming: 3 bases; junction bases outside the gene matches: 3. Germline values: CDR1 LNHDA, CDR2 SQIVND (reference sequence). This CDR3 has 15 amino acids. The sample holds many counts of this clonotype. MiXCR, applied by TCRdb to the RACE reads, yields one record per CDR3 protein. Among approximately 320,000 distinct CDR3 sequences listed, approximately 5% were seen once.

The chain joins TRBV19 to TRBJ2-3; 13 bases line up with TRBD2. The sample consisted of whole blood, taken in connection with sensitization to the hapten diphenylcyclopropenone (DPC). This TCR derives from a woman aged 18 to 35 with alopecia areata. Some clones in this sample may be carry-over from other donors' samples. The CDR3 sequence: CASRRTSGGTDTQYF. The CDR3 nucleotides are TGTGCCAGTAGGAGGACTAGCGGGGGTACAGATACGCAGTATTTT.